Sequencing of this T cell receptor (beta chain) was carried out in a study of blood T cell repertoires in COVID-19. Looking at the study overall: Acute and convalescent COVID-19 specimens originated in the United States, Italy and Spain. PBMCs, B-cell-depleted T cells, or T cells provided the cDNA or gDNA that made up the material.

Per the original data handling: Nucleated cell counts were estimated from reference gene primer amplification. The protocol was immunoSEQ multiplex PCR, while the TCRdb copy is restricted to in-frame clones and leaves out a portion. For V, J and clone size, that table is used; D and trimming come from the DNA. The data hold hundreds of thousands of clones, with around nine tenths observed a single time. The CDR3 extends over 17 amino acids. The sample taken for sequencing was peripheral blood. The receptor was isolated from a woman in her sixties or seventies with COVID-19, enrolled during active disease. The J gene is TRBJ2-1, the V gene TRBV21-1; no check of the table's D call, TRBD2, against the DNA was made. TRBV21-1 is a documented pseudogene. CDR3 coding DNA: TGTGCCAGCAGCCCGCGGTTTCGGGGTCTTAAAGGTGATGAGCAGTTCTTC. It is translated as CASSPRFRGLKGDEQFF.